This paragraph reports one T cell receptor (beta chain). The antigen remains unidentified. These data are taken from a study of cytomegalovirus exposure and HLA in healthy donors. The CDR3 has 14 amino acids. CDR1 and CDR2 from the germline V gene are MDHEN and SYDVKM. Trimming took off 2 bases at V and 7 bases at J, with 12 bases between the two ends. Findings and caveats of the study: Among the CMV-associated chains, three were confirmed in vitro as specific for CMV antigens.

Profiled with immunoSEQ multiplex PCR; TCRdb holds only in-frame clones, not every one. The sample yields about 54,000 clones, approximately 89% seen once. The TCR originated in a young woman in good health and CMV-seropositive. The sample taken for sequencing was PBMCs. The chain recombines TRBV28 with TRBJ2-4; D might be TRBD1 (6 bases). CDR3 sequence: CASSLDRTVNIQYF. CDR3 nucleotide sequence: TGTGCCAGCAGTTTAGACAGGACGGTGAACATTCAGTACTTC.